This T cell receptor (beta chain) is drawn from a study of blood T cell repertoires in COVID-19. Sequencing was performed with immunoSEQ multiplex PCR; in TCRdb, only in-frame clones are kept and a portion is missing. The data hold a few hundred thousand clones, with about 88% observed a single time. The germline CDR1 and CDR2 sequences are LGHNA and YNFKEQ. The germline V and J ends were trimmed by 0 bases and 4 bases, with 6 bases remaining between them. This CDR3 spans 13 amino acids. Material for sequencing was PBMCs or T cells enriched from blood (not recorded which). This chain links TRBV4-2 with TRBJ1-1, with D possibly TRBD1 on 6 matching bases. This sequence originates from a woman aged 45-65 years who had recovered from COVID-19. The CDR3 sequence: CASSQDRGTEAFF. The CDR3 nucleotides read TGTGCCAGCAGCCAAGACAGGGGCACTGAAGCTTTCTTT.